This T cell receptor (beta chain) was documented in a study of blood T cell repertoires in COVID-19. Germline V gene data show CDR1 as SGHNT and CDR2 as YYREEE (reference sequence). The germline V and J ends were trimmed by 4 bases and 8 bases, with 18 bases remaining between them. The CDR3 runs 14 residues. The method was immunoSEQ multiplex PCR; TCRdb's version includes in-frame clones alone and lacks a portion of them. Of some 170,000 clones in the sample, around 87% are singletons; the top ten hold 9.5% to 15%. Sequencing was performed on peripheral blood. This chain joins TRBV5-4 and TRBJ1-1; D is possibly TRBD1 (5 bases). The source is a woman in her 70s with COVID-19, enrolled during active disease. The CDR3 here is CASSAAQTGPEAFF. Here the CDR3 DNA reads TGTGCCAGCAGCGCTGCCCAAACAGGCCCCGAAGCTTTCTTT. Together with reference TRBV5-4 and TRBJ1-1, the CDR3 gives the full variable domain: ETGVTQSPTHLIKTRGQQVTLRCSSQSGHNTVSWYQQALGQGPQFIFQYYREEENGRGNFPPRFSGLQFPNYSSELNVNALELDDSALYLCASSAAQTGPEAFFGQGTRLTVV.